The present entry profiles one TCR beta chain with its context. Its specificity is not known. Primed by a sample-barcoded 5' primer and a J-beta primer mix, a second PCR proceeded for roughly 6 to 12 cycles. TCRdb re-called the 5' RACE reads with MiXCR, one entry per CDR3 protein. The repertoire holds about 690,000 distinct CDR3 sequences, with over 40% as singletons. The length of the CDR3 is 14 residues. CDR1 MNHEY and CDR2 SMNVEV come from the germline V gene (reference sequence). This sample is part of a study of blood T cells in healthy people across ages. Study-wide results and caveats: There were more naive CD4+ cells and higher diversity in long-lived donors than in aged donors. Naive T cell percentage strongly correlated with TCR beta diversity.

The genes are TRBV27 and TRBJ2-4; 8 bases fit TRBD1. Near its end, the DNA agrees better with TRBJ2-7, so the J call may be wrong. The sample was blood. The source is a man older than 75 in good health. CDR3 loop: CASSSQGAPYEQYF. The CDR3 region has the DNA TGTGCCAGCAGTTCGCAGGGGGCCCCGTACGAGCAGTACTTC.